Listed below are T cell receptor beta chains from one sample, sequenced in a study of OX40 agonist ivuxolimab in advanced cancers. Some clones are missing from TCRdb's copy, which holds only in-frame ones; the method was immunoSEQ multiplex PCR. This table holds over 40,000 clones, less than 90% found once. The specimen was CD4+ or CD8+ T cells sorted from blood, collected in a trial of the OX40 agonist ivuxolimab. The source of these receptors is an adult with an advanced solid tumor such as melanoma, head and neck, liver or kidney cancer. Both conserved end residues are trimmed from each CDR3.

TRBJ2-1 TRBV7-9 13 ASSPRDSSYNEQF
TRBJ1-1 TRBV10-3 13 AISVSRRGTTEAF
TRBJ2-5 TRBV5-1 11 ASSQGQGETQY
TRBJ1-2 TRBV5-4 13 ASSPPGTGLFGYT
TRBJ2-2 TRBV2 13 ASTVAGGSTGELF
TRBJ2-1 TRBV6-4 13 ASSDWDRARNEQF
TRBJ1-2 TRBV10-3 12 AIMNTGQDYGYT
TRBJ1-5 TRBV19 13 ASLVSLNSNQPQH
TRBJ2-1 TRBV18 13 ASSPVAGGPSEQF
TRBJ1-5 TRBV30 11 AWSVTGNQPQH
TRBJ2-3 TRBV11-3 12 ASSPNPSTDTQY
TRBJ2-2 TRBV10-1 13 ASSESVGFTGELF
TRBJ2-6 TRBV10-2 13 ASSSSGTGANVLT
TRBJ1-1 TRBV29-1 10 SVGHRNTEAF
TRBJ1-1 TRBV5-1 12 ASSTTQVNTEAF
TRBJ2-1 TRBV5-1 15 ASSQAGTSGRANEQF
TRBJ2-2 TRBV4-3 14 ASSQLIGGDTGELF
TRBJ1-1 TRBV18 11 ASDGQGGTEAF
TRBJ2-3 TRBV7-3 14 ASSRTATSGSYTQY
TRBJ1-1 TRBV28 13 ASTRTPGINTEAF
TRBJ2-7 TRBV28 15 ASSLWYVGQGAHEQY
TRBJ1-2 TRBV27 12 ASSSGQGAYGYT
TRBJ2-5 TRBV11-3 14 ASSWESSGLRETQY
TRBJ1-2 TRBV30 12 AWNGLGAGGGYT
TRBJ2-6 TRBV9 18 ASSPRGLAGGDSGANVLT
TRBJ2-2 TRBV5-5 14 ASARGWLTNTGELF
TRBJ2-7 TRBV6-1 12 ASSDGSGISKQY
TRBJ2-7 TRBV6-5 12 ASSYSRGSYEQY
TRBJ1-1 TRBV30 11 AWGEQLNTEAF
TRBJ1-4 TRBV6-6 12 ASTTHDGNEKLF
TRBJ2-7 TRBV4-1 12 ASSQDRLDYEQY
TRBJ2-7 TRBV14 13 ASSPLGLLSYEQY
TRBJ1-2 TRBV5-4 13 ASSPDPRGSYGYT
TRBJ2-7 TRBV5-1 10 ASSLGASTQY
TRBJ1-1 TRBV5-8 15 ASSSGRLGGVNTEAF
TRBJ1-2 TRBV5-6 12 ASSLGYDGYGYT
TRBJ1-3 TRBV15 14 ATSREVGFSGNTIY